This T cell receptor beta chain was captured in a study of blood T cell repertoires in COVID-19. Produced via immunoSEQ multiplex PCR; TCRdb's table is partial and in-frame only. Of approximately 76,000 clones detected, over 75% appear once; the ten largest clones hold 11%. This CDR3 spans 14 amino acids. The germline V gene has CDR1 SGHVS and CDR2 FQNEAQ. The ends were cut back, 4 bases at V and 5 bases at J, with 15 bases in the middle. The chain employs TRBV7-8 and TRBJ2-7; unclear D gene. The source material was peripheral blood. The TCR sequence derives from a man between 45 and 60 years old with acute or convalescent COVID-19. The CDR3 DNA reads TGTGCCAGCAGCTCCTCGCTAACCTATAACGAGCAGTACTTC. Amino acids: CASSSSLTYNEQYF.